A single sample is the source of the 30 T cell receptor beta chains below, sequenced in a study of identical twins. TCRdb called the 5' RACE reads again in MiXCR, with one record for every CDR3 protein. The sample holds 250,000 or so distinct CDR3 sequences, about 8% seen once. These records were also assigned to another study, of yellow fever vaccine responses in identical twins.

Sequenced sample: CD8+ T cells sorted from blood. These receptor sequences come from a young woman in good health.

This clonotype was counted ten times or more. The V call is TRBV12-5, the J call TRBJ2-1; D gene uncertain. Germline CDR1 is LGHNT and CDR2 is FRNRAP. V lost 1 base and J lost 6, with 1 base in between. The length of the CDR3 is 11 residues. CDR3 bases: TGTGCTAGTGGTTTGGCCAATGAGCAGTTCTTC. Protein product: CASGLANEQFF.

The chain uses TRBV5-1 and TRBJ2-7; D ambiguous. CDR1 SGHRS and CDR2 YFSETQ come from the germline V gene. Trimming pared 0 bases from V and 0 bases from J, leaving 10 bases between. The CDR3 loop spans 15 amino acids. CDR3 residues: CASSLEPASSYEQYF. DNA for the CDR3: TGCGCCAGCAGCTTGGAGCCAGCAAGCTCCTACGAGCAGTACTTC.

Concerning this clonotype: A much larger clone differs from this one at a single base, so this may be a read error. The chain employs TRBV3-1 and TRBJ2-3, with D unclear. Germline V gene data show CDR1 as LGHDT and CDR2 as YNNKEL (reference sequence). This CDR3 is 15 amino acids long. Trimming cost V 0 bases and J 2 bases, with 9 bases left between them. CDR3 loop: CASSQEKGLTDTQYF. CDR3 DNA sequence: TGTGCCAGCAGCCAAGAGAAGGGCCTCACAGATACGCAGTATTTT.

This clonotype was seen repeatedly, ten times or more. The chain combines TRBV11-2 with TRBJ2-5; 7 nucleotides match TRBD1. There are 14 residues in the CDR3. V gave up 4 bases and J gave up 1 base; unmatched junction bases: 3. From germline, CDR1 is SGHAT and CDR2 FQNNGV. CDR3: CASSWTGIQETQYF. CDR3 nucleotides: TGTGCCAGCAGCTGGACAGGCATCCAAGAGACCCAGTACTTC.

The chain is built from TRBV10-2 and TRBJ2-3; 8 bases align to TRBD2. The CDR3 length is 15 residues. J gave up 4 bases and V 4 bases, and 7 bases lay outside the gene matches. Per the germline V gene, CDR1 is WSHSY and CDR2 is SAAADI. This chain's CDR3 is CASSVSGTRADTQYF. In nucleotides, the CDR3 is TGCGCCAGCAGTGTTTCCGGGACTAGGGCAGATACGCAGTATTTT.

This clonotype occurred many times. The chain recombines TRBV27 with TRBJ2-7; 7 bases fit TRBD2. Per germline, CDR1 MNHEY and CDR2 SMNVEV (reference sequence). V dropped 5 bases and J dropped 0; count of bases not matched to a gene: 10. This CDR3 comprises 16 residues. The CDR3 here is CASSPLGGLVSYEQYF. In DNA form, the CDR3 reads TGTGCCAGCAGTCCCCTGGGAGGGTTGGTCTCCTACGAGCAGTACTTC.

In its sample, this clonotype was seen a few times. The chain recombines TRBV20-1 with TRBJ2-7; D tentatively reads TRBD1 or TRBD2 (5 bases each). Trimming removed 5 bases at V and 3 bases at J, with 14 bases between. This CDR3 contains 13 residues. From germline, CDR1 is DFQATT and CDR2 SNEGSKA (reference sequence). CDR3 DNA sequence: TGCAGTGCTCCGACTGGGACGGACTACGAGCAGTACTTC. It codes for CSAPTGTDYEQYF.

This sequence joins TRBV20-1 and TRBJ2-7, with D unclear. V was cut by 0 bases and J by 7 bases, with 13 bases left in between. The CDR3 has 13 residues. Germline V gene lookup returns CDR1 DFQATT and CDR2 SNEGSKA (reference sequence). This CDR3 reads CSARDGSYVEQYF. CDR3 DNA: TGCAGTGCTAGAGATGGATCTTATGTAGAGCAGTACTTC.

The chain has TRBV29-1 and TRBJ1-2; D ambiguous. The CDR3 runs to 13 residues. V was clipped by 5 bases and J by 2 bases, with 12 bases between them. Germline V CDR1 and CDR2: SQVTM, ANQGSEA. The CDR3 bases are TGCAGCGTTCCTGGGGTCGCAAACTATGGCTACACCTTC. Protein: CSVPGVANYGYTF.

The rearrangement links TRBV7-9 to TRBJ2-2, with no clear D. CDR3 length: 15 residues. Trimming stripped 2 bases from V and 1 base from J, with 8 bases between. The germline CDR1 and CDR2 sequences are SEHNR and FQNEAQ (reference sequence). CDR3 in amino acids: CASSLFAVNTGELFF. DNA of the CDR3: TGTGCCAGCAGCTTATTCGCAGTGAACACCGGGGAGCTGTTTTTT.

This clonotype was seen many times. The chain links TRBV6-4 to TRBJ2-3; 7 bases map to TRBD2. The CDR3 has 15 residues. V was clipped by 0 bases and J by 5 bases; unmatched bases: 5. In germline, CDR1 is MRHNA, CDR2 SNTAGT. CDR3 bases: TGTGCCAGCAGTGACTCCGCCGGGACTAAAGATACGCAGTATTTT. It codes for CASSDSAGTKDTQYF.

The chain joins TRBV11-1 to TRBJ2-5; a possible D gene is TRBD2 (6 bases). There are 17 residues in the CDR3. Germline assignment: CDR1 SGHAT and CDR2 FQDESV (reference sequence). V lost 3 bases and J lost 2, with 19 bases in between. The CDR3 coding sequence is TGTGCCAGCAGCTTCCCTCCTCCCGAAGGGACTCAAGAGACCCAGTACTTC. This encodes CASSFPPPEGTQETQYF.

This chain connects TRBV2 to TRBJ2-7; 10 nucleotides line up with TRBD2. The CDR3 sequence is 17 residues long. Germline V gives CDR1 SNHLY, CDR2 FYNNEI. J was trimmed by 0 bases and V by 1 base; bases with no gene match: 6. The chain's CDR3 is CASSEVPSGGSSYEQYF. DNA for the CDR3: TGTGCCAGCAGTGAAGTGCCTAGCGGGGGTAGCTCCTACGAGCAGTACTTC.

This clonotype was seen at least ten times. This chain links TRBV7-8 with TRBJ1-1, with unresolved D. The CDR3 sequence is 14 residues long. Germline V lookup: CDR1 SGHVS, CDR2 FQNEAQ. V lost 1 base to trimming and J lost 6 bases, with 12 bases between them. CDR3 bases: TGTGCCAGCAGCTTAGGGCCCTTCGGCGCTGAAGCTTTCTTT. Its protein is CASSLGPFGAEAFF.

In this sample, this clonotype turned up a few times. This sequence joins TRBV7-2 and TRBJ2-3; D ambiguous. From germline, CDR1 is SGHTA and CDR2 FQGNSA. This CDR3 has 17 amino acids. V was clipped by 5 bases and J by 4 bases, with 22 bases between them. The CDR3 nucleotides are TGTGCCAGCAGCCTGATAAACGGTTACCAAGGCTCAGATACGCAGTATTTT. It is translated as CASSLINGYQGSDTQYF.

CDR3 sequence (DNA): TGCAGTGCTAGAGATTTGGGGGTTGGGCAGTACTTC. This encodes CSARDLGVGQYF. The gene calls are TRBV20-1 and TRBJ2-7; tentatively, D is TRBD1 or TRBD2 (5 bases each). The CDR3 totals 12 residues. Between the trimmed V and J ends, which lost 0 bases and 9 bases, there was a span of 12 bases. Germline CDR1 reads DFQATT; CDR2 reads SNEGSKA (reference sequence).

This sequence joins TRBV6-1 and TRBJ2-3, with D hard to call. Looked up from germline, CDR1 is MNHNS and CDR2 is SASEGT. V was pared by 0 bases and J by 7 bases, with 14 bases between. The CDR3 is made up of 15 amino acids. The CDR3 here is CASSEAGLEVHTQYF. CDR3 DNA: TGTGCCAGCAGTGAAGCTGGTCTAGAGGTTCATACGCAGTATTTT.

This clonotype has a handful of counts. The chain links TRBV2 to TRBJ2-7; D call uncertain. In germline, CDR1 is SNHLY, CDR2 FYNNEI. V lost 7 bases and J lost 3, with 13 bases in between. CDR3 length equals 13 residues. The CDR3 spells CASNDVKSYEQYF. The CDR3 DNA follows: TGTGCCAGCAACGACGTAAAGAGCTACGAGCAGTACTTC.

This clonotype was seen ten or more times. V is TRBV6-5 and J is TRBJ2-7; TRBD2 is a possible D gene (6 bases). V was clipped by 2 bases and J by 5 bases, with 13 bases between them. This CDR3 is 14 amino acids long. CDR1 is MNHEY, CDR2 SVGAGI, per germline. CDR3 DNA sequence: TGTGCCAGCAGTTACCAGGGAGGCGGTGACGAGCAGTACTTC. It yields the protein CASSYQGGGDEQYF.

This clonotype was detected a few times. The chain is built from TRBV5-6 and TRBJ2-3; either TRBD1 or TRBD2 may supply D (7 bases each). The CDR3 sequence is 15 residues long. The V end lost 2 bases, the J end lost 3 bases, and 13 bases lay between the germline ends. From germline, CDR1 is SGHDT and CDR2 YYEEEE. The CDR3 protein is CASSFGRGGTDTQYF. The CDR3 DNA follows: TGTGCCAGCAGCTTCGGCAGGGGGGGTACAGATACGCAGTATTTT.

The chain carries TRBV28 and TRBJ1-1; TRBD1 is a possible D gene (6 bases). The germline V and J ends were trimmed by 5 bases and 5 bases, with 12 bases remaining between them. From germline, CDR1 is MDHEN and CDR2 SYDVKM. This CDR3 comprises 13 residues. The CDR3 here is CASSQGSRTEAFF. As DNA, the CDR3 is TGTGCCAGCAGTCAGGGGAGTCGGACTGAAGCTTTCTTT.

This clonotype was counted between two and nine times. The chain is built from TRBV15 and TRBJ2-1, with 7 bases matching TRBD2. The junction had 11 bases not matched to a gene; V was cut back by 10 bases and J by 2 bases. This CDR3 has 15 amino acids. Germline CDR1 and CDR2: LNHNV and YYDKDF (reference sequence). The CDR3 coding sequence is TGTGCCAGAGTAAGGCGGGAGACGCCCTACAATGAGCAGTTCTTC. Residues: CARVRRETPYNEQFF.

This clonotype was detected many times. The chain links TRBV7-9 to TRBJ1-1; D not certain. Per germline, CDR1 SEHNR and CDR2 FQNEAQ (reference sequence). Deletions cut 1 base from V and 4 bases from J, with 10 bases between. The CDR3 sequence is 14 residues long. CDR3 amino acids: CASSLGIGFTEAFF. Written as DNA, the CDR3 is TGTGCCAGCAGCTTAGGTATAGGGTTCACTGAAGCTTTCTTT. Variable domain in full (rest from reference TRBV7-9 and TRBJ1-1): DTGVSQNPRHKITKRGQNVTFRCDPISEHNRLYWYRQTLGQGPEFLTYFQNEAQLEKSRLLSDRFSAERPKGSFSTLEIQRTEQGDSAMYLCASSLGIGFTEAFFGQGTRLTVV.

A few counts support this clonotype. This chain links TRBV27 with TRBJ2-3; D is unclear. V was cut by 2 bases and J by 3 bases, with 9 bases left in between. CDR3 length equals 14 residues. Germline values: CDR1 MNHEY, CDR2 SMNVEV (reference sequence). The CDR3 loop is CASSLIGATDTQYF. The CDR3, as DNA: TGTGCCAGCAGTTTAATCGGCGCGACAGATACGCAGTATTTT.

The rearrangement uses TRBV11-2 and TRBJ2-2, with D possibly TRBD2 on 6 matching bases. Germline V gene lookup returns CDR1 SGHAT and CDR2 FQNNGV. The CDR3 runs 18 residues. Trimming shortened V by 1 base and J by 2 bases, and 17 bases separated the two germline ends. The DNA for the CDR3 is TGTGCCAGCAGCTTAGGAACACTAGCCACATACAACACCGGGGAGCTGTTTTTT. This sequence encodes CASSLGTLATYNTGELFF.

The V call is TRBV6-2 or TRBV6-3, the J call TRBJ2-7; 9 nucleotides line up with TRBD2. The germline gives CDR1 MNHEY, CDR2 SVGEGT. The CDR3 has 15 amino acids. The V gene end was trimmed by 7 bases and the J gene end by 3 bases; junction bases not matched to a gene: 10. Here the CDR3 reads CASTFSGTSFYEQYF. In DNA form, the CDR3 reads TGTGCCAGCACCTTCTCCGGGACTAGCTTCTACGAGCAGTACTTC.

This clonotype has ten or more counts. V usage is TRBV20-1 and J usage is TRBJ2-7; tentative D call: TRBD1 (6 bases). The germline V gene has CDR1 DFQATT and CDR2 SNEGSKA (reference sequence). The V gene lost 0 bases and the J gene lost 2 bases, with 17 bases spanning the gap. The CDR3 is 16 residues long. The CDR3 sequence: CSARDQSGTLTYEQYF. The CDR3 DNA sequence: TGCAGTGCTAGAGACCAGTCCGGGACACTAACCTACGAGCAGTACTTC.

This clonotype showed up many times. J is TRBJ2-1 and V is TRBV29-1; the match to TRBD1 covers 9 bases. Looked up from germline, CDR1 is SQVTM and CDR2 is ANQGSEA. The CDR3 runs 14 residues. After removal of 4 bases from V and 4 bases from J, the junction contained 5 bases not matched to a gene. The CDR3 loop is CSVARQGVYNEQFF. The CDR3 DNA follows: TGCAGCGTTGCCCGACAGGGGGTATACAATGAGCAGTTCTTC.

The V and J genes are TRBV6-5 and TRBJ2-1; 7 positions agree with TRBD1. Germline V gene lookup returns CDR1 MNHEY and CDR2 SVGAGI. The CDR3 totals 11 residues. Losses at the gene ends were 6 bases for V and 11 bases for J; bases not matched to a gene: 4. DNA of the CDR3: TGTGCCAGCAGATCAGGGGGAAAGCAGTTCTTC. Amino acid sequence: CASRSGGKQFF.

This clonotype was detected only a few times. J is TRBJ2-2 and V is TRBV21-1; no DNA check was done on the table's D call, TRBD1. TRBV21-1 constitutes a pseudogene. The CDR3 has 12 amino acids. CDR3 region: CATPVGTGELFF. CDR3 DNA sequence: TGTGCCACCCCCGTCGGCACCGGGGAGCTGTTTTTT.